The 24 T cell receptor beta chains in this list originate from one sample, sequenced in a study of T cells after yellow fever vaccination. One entry per CDR3 protein results from TCRdb running MiXCR on the 5' RACE reads. The sample holds hundreds of thousands of distinct CDR3 sequences; about 12% are singletons and the top ten take approximately 3.4%. The starting material was CD4+ T cells sorted from PBMCs, obtained 15 days after the yellow fever booster vaccination. These receptor sequences come from a man between 18 and 29 years old who received the YFV17D yellow fever vaccine.

This clonotype was seen only a few times. Here the CDR3 reads CASSQELAGQPRNIQYF. The CDR3, as DNA: TGCGCCAGCAGCCAAGAACTGGCGGGACAGCCGAGAAACATTCAGTACTTC. The chain is built from TRBV4-3 and TRBJ2-4, with a possible D match to TRBD1 (7 bases). CDR1 is LGHNA, CDR2 YSLEER, per germline. Between the trimmed V and J ends, which lost 0 bases and 6 bases, there was a span of 18 bases. CDR3 length equals 17 residues.

The chain carries TRBV6-2 or TRBV6-3 and TRBJ1-2; D is ambiguous. V gave up 8 bases and J gave up 7 bases, with 20 bases separating them. Germline assignment: CDR1 MNHEY and CDR2 SVGEGT. The CDR3 is 14 residues long. The CDR3 loop is CASGRHNGVSGYTF. CDR3 sequence (DNA): TGTGCCAGCGGAAGGCACAACGGAGTTTCTGGCTACACCTTC.

This sequence joins TRBV6-1 and TRBJ1-5, with D unclear. The germline V gene encodes CDR1 MNHNS and CDR2 SASEGT. The CDR3 is made up of 15 amino acids. Trimming removed 1 base at V and 6 bases at J, with 13 bases between. CDR3 bases: TGTGCCAGCAGTGAAGTGGGTGGTTATAGTCAGCCCCAGCATTTT. Its translation: CASSEVGGYSQPQHF.

The chain links TRBV4-3 to TRBJ1-3; D perhaps matches TRBD1 (6 bases). The CDR3 covers 17 residues. Trimming removed 0 bases at V and 0 bases at J, with 12 bases between. Germline V CDR1 and CDR2: LGHNA, YSLEER. This chain's CDR3 is CASSQDGRGGSGNTIYF. CDR3 DNA: TGCGCCAGCAGCCAAGATGGGAGGGGGGGCTCTGGAAACACCATATATTTT.

In this sample, this clonotype turned up a few times. The DNA for the CDR3 is TGTGCCAGCAGCTGGGGACTAGCGGGGGGTTTCACAGATACGCAGTATTTT. Amino acid sequence: CASSWGLAGGFTDTQYF. This sequence joins TRBV28 and TRBJ2-3, with 15 bases fitting TRBD2. Germline trimming cut 6 bases from V and 2 bases from J; bases unmatched to any gene: 6. This CDR3 is 17 amino acids long. Germline V gene sequence: CDR1 MDHEN, CDR2 SYDVKM.

This clonotype was seen ten or more times. This chain joins TRBV5-1 and TRBJ2-5; TRBD1 aligns across 7 bases. Germline lookup yields CDR1 SGHRS and CDR2 YFSETQ. The V and J ends lost 4 bases and 2 bases, in that order; junction bases with no gene match: 5. This CDR3 is 14 amino acids long. CDR3 protein: CASSVFRGQETQYF. The CDR3 DNA sequence: TGCGCCAGCAGCGTTTTCAGGGGGCAAGAGACCCAGTACTTC.

The genes are TRBV7-2 and TRBJ1-2, with TRBD1 matching 8 bases. Germline CDR1 is SGHTA and CDR2 is FQGNSA. This CDR3 has 15 residues. Losses at the gene ends were 2 bases for V and 5 bases for J; bases not matched to a gene: 7. In DNA form, the CDR3 reads TGTGCCAGCAGCTTACAGGGGGCAACGGCTTATGGCTACACCTTC. Translating gives CASSLQGATAYGYTF.

This clonotype showed up just a few times. The chain carries TRBV10-3 and TRBJ2-7; TRBD1 might be the D (5 bases). V shed 3 bases and J shed 3 bases, with 12 bases lying between them. From germline, CDR1 is ENHRY and CDR2 SYGVKD. The CDR3 extends over 14 amino acids. The CDR3 region has the DNA TGTGCCATCAGTGAAACAGGATCGGGCTACGAGCAGTACGTC. This encodes CAISETGSGYEQYV.

The chain employs TRBV11-2 and TRBJ2-5; TRBD1 is a possible D gene (5 bases). Trimming took 4 bases from V and 5 from J, leaving 17 bases between them. The germline gives CDR1 SGHAT, CDR2 FQNNGV. The CDR3 totals 15 residues. CDR3 in amino acids: CASSSLGALGETQYF. The CDR3, as DNA: TGTGCCAGCAGCTCTCTAGGGGCCCTAGGGGAGACCCAGTACTTC.

The V and J genes are TRBV4-2 and TRBJ2-5; 13 bases line up with TRBD2. CDR1 is LGHNA, CDR2 YNFKEQ, per germline. V lost 2 bases to trimming and J lost 1 base; unmatched junction nucleotides: 1. CDR3 length: 16 amino acids. CDR3 loop: CASSQTSGGVQETQYF. For the CDR3, the DNA is TGTGCCAGCAGCCAAACTAGCGGGGGGGTCCAAGAGACCCAGTACTTC.

This clonotype has more than one count but fewer than ten. The rearrangement uses TRBV6-6 and TRBJ2-7, with 9 bases identical to TRBD2. Trimming removed 6 bases from V and 4 bases from J; junction bases left unmatched: 4. Germline V gene sequence: CDR1 MNHNY, CDR2 SVGAGI (reference sequence). The CDR3 is made up of 13 amino acids. CDR3 protein: CASRGLALYEQYF. The CDR3 nucleotides read TGTGCCAGCAGGGGACTAGCTCTGTACGAGCAGTACTTC.

The rearrangement joins TRBV6-6 to TRBJ2-5, with 15 bases matching TRBD2. Germline lookup yields CDR1 MNHNY and CDR2 SVGAGI (reference sequence). V was pared by 2 bases and J by 3 bases, with 10 bases of the junction left unmatched. This CDR3 spans 19 amino acids. CDR3 DNA: TGTGCCAGCAGTTACCGGACTAGCGGGGGGGCTGGGAGTAAAGAGACCCAGTACTTC. Its protein product is CASSYRTSGGAGSKETQYF.

This clonotype showed up just a few times. The chain uses TRBV30 and TRBJ1-1, with D tentatively TRBD1 (6 bases). Between the trimmed V and J ends, which lost 0 bases and 7 bases, there was a span of 15 bases. Germline V gene sequence: CDR1 GTSNPN, CDR2 SVGIG (reference sequence). The CDR3 spans 14 residues. Here the CDR3 DNA reads TGTGCCTGGAGTGTCGGGGTCGGGGGGCTTGAAGCTTTCTTT. Its protein is CAWSVGVGGLEAFF.

There are a few counts of this clonotype. The chain couples TRBV12-3 or TRBV12-4 to TRBJ1-5; D possibly corresponds to TRBD1 (5 bases). The CDR3 sequence is 16 residues long. V lost 4 bases, J lost 5 bases, and 18 bases lay in between. This CDR3 reads CASSSAGLGPYQPQHF. The CDR3 region has the DNA TGTGCCAGCAGTTCCGCGGGACTGGGGCCCTATCAGCCCCAGCATTTT.

The V gene is TRBV13, the J gene TRBJ1-6; D unresolved. The CDR3 spans 13 residues. CDR1 is PRHDT and CDR2 is FYEKMQ in the germline V gene (reference sequence). V lost 5 bases and J lost 6, with 8 bases in between. CDR3 loop: CASSLRSNSPLHF. The CDR3 region has the DNA TGTGCCAGCAGCCTTCGGTCTAATTCACCCCTCCACTTT.

The table lists this clonotype with a few counts. The chain uses TRBV20-1 and TRBJ2-3; D assignment may be TRBD1 or TRBD2 (7 bases each). CDR1 and CDR2 (germline): DFQATT, SNEGSKA (reference sequence). This CDR3 is built from 17 residues. V shed 7 bases and J shed 0 bases, with 23 bases lying between them. The CDR3 nucleotides are TGCAGTGTCGGGGGAGGGGGCGACCCAATAAGCACAGATACGCAGTATTTT. This gives the protein CSVGGGGDPISTDTQYF.

This clonotype was recorded at least ten times. The chain carries TRBV7-2 and TRBJ2-5, with a weak D call TRBD2 (7 bases). The CDR3 length is 15 residues. Per the germline V gene, CDR1 is SGHTA and CDR2 is FQGNSA. The ends were cut back, 7 bases at V and 2 bases at J, with 17 bases in the middle. CDR3 in amino acids: CASNKGGGRQETQYF. In DNA, the CDR3 is TGTGCCAGCAATAAAGGGGGGGGCCGACAAGAGACCCAGTACTTC.

The table lists this clonotype with many counts. The chain has TRBV5-5 and TRBJ2-3; 7 nucleotides align to TRBD1. Germline CDR1 reads SGHKS; CDR2 reads YYEKEE (reference sequence). The CDR3 totals 14 residues. Trimming removed 2 bases from V and 3 bases from J; junction bases left unmatched: 3. The DNA for the CDR3 is TGTGCCAGCAGCTTACAGGGGCGGACAGATACGCAGTATTTT. Translation gives CASSLQGRTDTQYF.

There are a few counts of this clonotype. V and J are TRBV7-3 and TRBJ2-1; D unresolved. V lost 0 bases to trimming and J lost 7 bases, with 16 bases between them. The germline V gene has CDR1 SGHTA and CDR2 FQGTGA. This CDR3 comprises 16 residues. The CDR3 loop reads CASSLTGSPWTNEQFF. The CDR3 DNA is TGTGCCAGCAGCTTAACGGGCTCCCCTTGGACGAATGAGCAGTTCTTC. The whole variable domain, filled in from reference TRBV7-3 and TRBJ2-1, reads GAGVSQTPSNKVTEKGKYVELRCDPISGHTALYWYRQSLGQGPEFLIYFQGTGAADDSGLPNDRFFAVRPEGSVSTLKIQRTERGDSAVYLCASSLTGSPWTNEQFFGPGTRLTVL.

This clonotype was detected only a few times. This chain uses TRBV29-1 with TRBJ1-2, with a weak D call TRBD1 (5 bases). The CDR3 runs to 13 residues. Germline CDR1 reads SQVTM; CDR2 reads ANQGSEA. V gave up 6 bases and J gave up 2 bases, with 13 bases separating them. The CDR3 sequence: CSVGEGRNYGYTF. The CDR3, as DNA: TGCAGCGTGGGGGAAGGTAGGAACTATGGCTACACCTTC.

The chain combines TRBV7-8 with TRBJ2-2; D not resolved. The CDR3 extends over 12 amino acids. Trimming pared 2 bases from V and 10 bases from J, leaving 8 bases between. Germline CDR1 reads SGHVS; CDR2 reads FQNEAQ. The CDR3: CASSLRLAELFF. As DNA, the CDR3 is TGTGCCAGCAGCTTAAGGCTGGCGGAGCTGTTTTTT.

The CDR3 region is CASISEGQYGEKLFF. The CDR3, as DNA: TGTGCCAGCATATCGGAGGGGCAGTACGGTGAAAAACTGTTTTTT. The chain has TRBV28 and TRBJ1-4; D might be TRBD1 (5 bases). CDR1 MDHEN and CDR2 SYDVKM come from the germline V gene. This CDR3 has 15 residues. V lost 7 bases and J 7 bases, leaving 19 bases between the germline ends.

This clonotype was picked up many times. The gene calls are TRBV9 and TRBJ2-5; unclear D gene. Looked up from germline, CDR1 is SGDLS and CDR2 is YYNGEE. The CDR3 spans 14 residues. V lost 1 base to trimming and J lost 5 bases, with 12 bases between them. The CDR3 here is CASSVRSASETQYF. CDR3 sequence (DNA): TGTGCCAGCAGCGTACGATCAGCATCGGAGACCCAGTACTTC.

This clonotype was seen only a few times. The rearrangement uses TRBV3-1 and TRBJ1-5, with no clear D. V lost 1 base, J lost 6 bases, and 7 bases lay in between. Germline V lookup: CDR1 LGHDT, CDR2 YNNKEL (reference sequence). The CDR3 covers 13 residues. This CDR3 is CASSQALAQPQHF. In DNA form, the CDR3 reads TGTGCCAGCAGCCAAGCTCTGGCTCAGCCCCAGCATTTT.